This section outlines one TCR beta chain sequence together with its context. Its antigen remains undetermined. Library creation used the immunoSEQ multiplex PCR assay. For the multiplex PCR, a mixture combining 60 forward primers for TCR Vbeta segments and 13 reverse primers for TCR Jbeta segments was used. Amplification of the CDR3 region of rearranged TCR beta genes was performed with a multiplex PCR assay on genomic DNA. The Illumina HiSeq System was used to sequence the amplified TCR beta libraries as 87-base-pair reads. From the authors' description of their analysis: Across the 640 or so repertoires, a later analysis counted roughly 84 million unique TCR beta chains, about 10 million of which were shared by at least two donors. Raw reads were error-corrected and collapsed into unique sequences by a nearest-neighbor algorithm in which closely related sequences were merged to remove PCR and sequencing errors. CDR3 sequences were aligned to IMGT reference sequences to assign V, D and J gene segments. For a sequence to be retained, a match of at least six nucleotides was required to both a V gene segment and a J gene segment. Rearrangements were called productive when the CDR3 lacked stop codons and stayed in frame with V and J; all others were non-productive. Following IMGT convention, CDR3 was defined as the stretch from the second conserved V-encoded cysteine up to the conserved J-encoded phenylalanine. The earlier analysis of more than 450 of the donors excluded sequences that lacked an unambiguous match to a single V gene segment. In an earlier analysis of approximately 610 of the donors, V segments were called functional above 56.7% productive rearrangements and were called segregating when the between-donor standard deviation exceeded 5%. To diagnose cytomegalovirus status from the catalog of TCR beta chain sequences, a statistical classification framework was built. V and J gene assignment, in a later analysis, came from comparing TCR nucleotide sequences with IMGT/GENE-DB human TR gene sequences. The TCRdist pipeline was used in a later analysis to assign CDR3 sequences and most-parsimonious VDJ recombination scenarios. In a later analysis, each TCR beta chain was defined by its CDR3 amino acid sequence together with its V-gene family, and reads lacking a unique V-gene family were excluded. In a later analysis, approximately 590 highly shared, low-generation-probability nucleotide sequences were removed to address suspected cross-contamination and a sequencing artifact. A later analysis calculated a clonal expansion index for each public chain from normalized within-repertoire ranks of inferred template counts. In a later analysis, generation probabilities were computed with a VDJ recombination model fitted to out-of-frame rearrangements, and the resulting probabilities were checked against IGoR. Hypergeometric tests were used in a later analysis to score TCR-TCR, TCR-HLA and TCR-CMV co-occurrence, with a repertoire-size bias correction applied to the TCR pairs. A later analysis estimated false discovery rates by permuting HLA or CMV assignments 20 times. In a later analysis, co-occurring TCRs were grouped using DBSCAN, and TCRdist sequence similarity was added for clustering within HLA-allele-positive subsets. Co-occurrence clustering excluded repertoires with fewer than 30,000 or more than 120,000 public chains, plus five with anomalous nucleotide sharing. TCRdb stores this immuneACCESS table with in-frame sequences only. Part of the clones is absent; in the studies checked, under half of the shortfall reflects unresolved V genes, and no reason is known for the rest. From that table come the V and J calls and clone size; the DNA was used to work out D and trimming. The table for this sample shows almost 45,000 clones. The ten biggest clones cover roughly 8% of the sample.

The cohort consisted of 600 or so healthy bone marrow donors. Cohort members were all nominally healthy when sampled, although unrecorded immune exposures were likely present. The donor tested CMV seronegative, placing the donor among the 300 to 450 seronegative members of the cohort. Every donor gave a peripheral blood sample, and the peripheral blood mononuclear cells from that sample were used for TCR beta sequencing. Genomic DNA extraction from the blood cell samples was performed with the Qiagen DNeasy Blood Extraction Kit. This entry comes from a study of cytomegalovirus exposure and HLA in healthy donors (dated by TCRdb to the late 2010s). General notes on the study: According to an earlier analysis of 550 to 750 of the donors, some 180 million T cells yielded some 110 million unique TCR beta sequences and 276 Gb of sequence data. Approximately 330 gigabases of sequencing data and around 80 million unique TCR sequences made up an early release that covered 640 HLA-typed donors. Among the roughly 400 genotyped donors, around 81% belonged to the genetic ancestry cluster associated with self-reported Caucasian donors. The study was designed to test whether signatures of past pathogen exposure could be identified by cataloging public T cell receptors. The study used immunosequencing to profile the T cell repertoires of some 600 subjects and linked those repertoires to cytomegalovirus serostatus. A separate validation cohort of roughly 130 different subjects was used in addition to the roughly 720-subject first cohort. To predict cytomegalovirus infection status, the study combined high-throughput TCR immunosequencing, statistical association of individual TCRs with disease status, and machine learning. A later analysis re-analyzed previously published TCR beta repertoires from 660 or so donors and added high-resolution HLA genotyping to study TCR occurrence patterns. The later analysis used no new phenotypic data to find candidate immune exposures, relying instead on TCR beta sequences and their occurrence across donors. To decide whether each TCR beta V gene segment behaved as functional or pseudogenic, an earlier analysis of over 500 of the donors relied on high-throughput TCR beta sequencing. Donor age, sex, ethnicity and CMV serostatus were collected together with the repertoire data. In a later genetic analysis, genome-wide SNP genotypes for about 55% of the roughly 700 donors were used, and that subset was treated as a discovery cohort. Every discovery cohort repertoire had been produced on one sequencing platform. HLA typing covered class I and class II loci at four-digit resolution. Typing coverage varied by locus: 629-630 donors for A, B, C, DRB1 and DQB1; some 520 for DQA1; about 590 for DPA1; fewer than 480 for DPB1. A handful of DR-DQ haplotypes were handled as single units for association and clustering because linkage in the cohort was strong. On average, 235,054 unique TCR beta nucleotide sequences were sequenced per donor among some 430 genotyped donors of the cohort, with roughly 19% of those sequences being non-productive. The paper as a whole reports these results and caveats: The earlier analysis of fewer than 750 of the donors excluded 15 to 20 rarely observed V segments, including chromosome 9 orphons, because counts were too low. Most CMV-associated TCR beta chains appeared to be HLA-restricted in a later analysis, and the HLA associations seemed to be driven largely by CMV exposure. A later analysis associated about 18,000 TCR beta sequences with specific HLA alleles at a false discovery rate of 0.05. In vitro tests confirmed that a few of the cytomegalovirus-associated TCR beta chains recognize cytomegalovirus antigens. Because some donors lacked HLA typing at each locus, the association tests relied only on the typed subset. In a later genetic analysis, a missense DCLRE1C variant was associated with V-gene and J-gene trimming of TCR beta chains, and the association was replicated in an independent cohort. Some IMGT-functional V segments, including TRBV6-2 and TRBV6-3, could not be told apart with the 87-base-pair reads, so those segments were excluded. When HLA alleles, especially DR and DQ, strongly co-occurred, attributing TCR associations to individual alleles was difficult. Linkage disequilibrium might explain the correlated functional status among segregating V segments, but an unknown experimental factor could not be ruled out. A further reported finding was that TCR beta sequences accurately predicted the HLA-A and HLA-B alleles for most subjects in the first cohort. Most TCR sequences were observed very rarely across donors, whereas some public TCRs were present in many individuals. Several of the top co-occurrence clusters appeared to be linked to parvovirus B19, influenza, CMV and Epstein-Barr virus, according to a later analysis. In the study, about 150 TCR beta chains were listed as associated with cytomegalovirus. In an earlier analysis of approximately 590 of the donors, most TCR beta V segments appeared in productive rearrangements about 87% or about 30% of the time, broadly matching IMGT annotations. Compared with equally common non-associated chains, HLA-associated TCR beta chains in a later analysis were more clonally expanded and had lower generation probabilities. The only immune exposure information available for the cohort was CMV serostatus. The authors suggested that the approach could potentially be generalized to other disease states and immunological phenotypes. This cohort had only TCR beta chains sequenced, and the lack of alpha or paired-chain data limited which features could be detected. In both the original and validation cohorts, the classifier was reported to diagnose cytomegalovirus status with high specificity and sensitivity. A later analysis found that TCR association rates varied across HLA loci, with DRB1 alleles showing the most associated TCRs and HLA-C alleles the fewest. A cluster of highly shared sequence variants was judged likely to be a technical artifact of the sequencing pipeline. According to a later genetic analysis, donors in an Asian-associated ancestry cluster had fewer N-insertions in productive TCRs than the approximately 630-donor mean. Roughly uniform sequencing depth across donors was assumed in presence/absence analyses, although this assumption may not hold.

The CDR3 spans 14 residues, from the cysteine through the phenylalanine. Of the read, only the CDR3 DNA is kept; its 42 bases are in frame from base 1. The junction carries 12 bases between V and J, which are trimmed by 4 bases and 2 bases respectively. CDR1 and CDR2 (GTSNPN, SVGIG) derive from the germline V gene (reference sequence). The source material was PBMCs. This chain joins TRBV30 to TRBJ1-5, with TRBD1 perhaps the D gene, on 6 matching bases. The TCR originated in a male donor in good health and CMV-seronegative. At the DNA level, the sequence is TGTGCCTGGACTCAGGGGCTGGGCAATCAGCCCCAGCATTTT. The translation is CAWTQGLGNQPQHF.